The rows below give T cell receptor beta chains drawn from one sample of a study of blood T cell repertoires in COVID-19. Assay used: immunoSEQ multiplex PCR; TCRdb lists only in-frame clones, some missing. The repertoire has about 100,000 clones, 80% to 95% of them found once; the top ten carry approximately 5.8%. The sample taken for sequencing was peripheral blood. The source is a man aged 45 to 65 with active COVID-19. CDR3s include the opening cysteine and the closing phenylalanine or tryptophan. D genes are given only for firm matches. The size field is filled for only some rows; it gives once, few, many or a size class.

CDR3 length	V gene	clone size	J gene	D gene	CDR3 protein	CDR3 DNA
15	TRBV30	-	TRBJ1-4	TRBD1	CAWSVLGTANEKLFF	TGTGCCTGGAGTGTACTTGGGACAGCTAATGAAAAACTGTTTTTT
15	TRBV27	-	TRBJ2-3	TRBD2	CASSYGLADTDTQYF	TGTGCCAGCAGTTATGGACTAGCGGACACAGATACGCAGTATTTT
19	TRBV27	-	TRBJ2-7	TRBD2	CASSFGYPPGLAGVEEQYF	TGTGCCAGCAGTTTTGGTTATCCCCCGGGACTAGCGGGAGTAGAAGAGCAGTACTTC
19	TRBV5-1	-	TRBJ2-1	-	CASSPSIGDSYNFYNEQFF	TGCGCCAGCAGCCCGTCGATCGGGGACTCTTATAACTTTTACAATGAGCAGTTCTTC
15	TRBV2	-	TRBJ2-1	TRBD2	CASGGLAGSFNEQFF	TGTGCCAGCGGGGGACTAGCGGGAAGTTTTAATGAGCAGTTCTTC
16	TRBV3-1/TRBV3-2	-	TRBJ1-3	-	CASSQQLRGVGNTIYF	TGTGCCAGCAGCCAACAACTCAGGGGAGTTGGAAACACCATATATTTT
14	TRBV10-3	-	TRBJ2-7	-	CAISESLGGAEQYF	TGTGCCATCAGTGAGTCGCTGGGGGGGGCCGAGCAGTACTTC
15	TRBV5-6	once	TRBJ2-7	-	CASSPTGIGVYEQYF	TGTGCCAGCAGCCCTACGGGGATAGGCGTTTACGAGCAGTACTTC
14	TRBV19	-	TRBJ1-1	TRBD1	CASSIFSGQGAAFF	TGTGCCAGTAGTATTTTCTCGGGACAGGGTGCAGCTTTCTTT
16	TRBV9	-	TRBJ1-3	TRBD1	CASSAGTGASGNTIYF	TGTGCCAGCAGCGCCGGGACAGGGGCTTCTGGAAACACCATATATTTT
16	TRBV9	-	TRBJ2-5	TRBD2	CASSVAGGLAGETQYF	TGTGCCAGCAGCGTAGCTGGGGGACTAGCGGGAGAGACCCAGTACTTC
14	TRBV24-1	-	TRBJ1-2	-	CATSGTGSNYGYTF	TGTGCCACCAGTGGTACGGGTTCTAACTATGGCTACACCTTC